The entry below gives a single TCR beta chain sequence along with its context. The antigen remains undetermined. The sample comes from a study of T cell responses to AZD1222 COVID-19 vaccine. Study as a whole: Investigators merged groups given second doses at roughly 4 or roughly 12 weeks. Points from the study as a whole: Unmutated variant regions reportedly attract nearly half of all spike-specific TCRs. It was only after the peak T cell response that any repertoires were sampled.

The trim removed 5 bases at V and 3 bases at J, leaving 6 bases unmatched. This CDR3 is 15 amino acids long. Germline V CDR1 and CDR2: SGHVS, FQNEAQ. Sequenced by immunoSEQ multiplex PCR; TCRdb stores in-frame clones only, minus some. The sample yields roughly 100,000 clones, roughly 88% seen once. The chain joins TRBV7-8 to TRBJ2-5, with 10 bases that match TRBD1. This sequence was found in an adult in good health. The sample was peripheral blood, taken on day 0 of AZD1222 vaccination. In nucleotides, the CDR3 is TGTGCCAGCAGCATGTCCGGGACAGGGGAAGAGACCCAGTACTTC. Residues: CASSMSGTGEETQYF.